The next 17 T cell receptor beta chains were all read from a single sample in a study of blood T cell repertoires in COVID-19. TCRdb's copy holds only in-frame clones and misses some; the assay was immunoSEQ multiplex PCR. The sample lists roughly 250,000 clones; roughly 82% were seen once. Sequencing used peripheral blood. The origin of the receptors is a woman between 65 and 79 years old with acute or convalescent COVID-19.

The chain couples TRBV6-5 to TRBJ1-6, with D tentatively TRBD1 (5 bases). Looked up from germline, CDR1 is MNHEY and CDR2 is SVGAGI. V lost 6 bases and J lost 7, with 13 bases in between. The CDR3 totals 14 residues. CDR3 residues: CASRIQGSNSPLHF. CDR3 in DNA: TGTGCCAGCAGGATTCAGGGATCCAATTCACCCCTCCACTTT.

The V gene is TRBV19, the J gene TRBJ1-5; D unclear. Germline CDR1 reads LNHDA; CDR2 reads SQIVND (reference sequence). The length of the CDR3 is 15 residues. The ends were cut back, 3 bases at V and 5 bases at J, with 14 bases in the middle. Here the CDR3 DNA reads TGTGCCAGTAGTATGGAGTACTCCTTTCATCAGCCCCAGCATTTT. Translated, it gives CASSMEYSFHQPQHF.

This clone was picked up one time. The chain combines TRBV7-2 with TRBJ1-6; no clear D. Trimming removed 5 bases at V and 9 bases at J, with 20 bases between. Germline values: CDR1 SGHTA, CDR2 FQGNSA. The CDR3 is 16 amino acids. The CDR3 region is CASSARGYGAASPLHF. Written as DNA, the CDR3 is TGTGCCAGCAGCGCTCGCGGGTACGGAGCCGCTTCACCCCTCCACTTT.

Notes on this clone: The limits of the CDR3 on the DNA are not certain, so only TCRdb's listed CDR3 is given. The chain combines TRBV6-1 with TRBJ1-2; TRBD1 is the table's D call and was not checked against the DNA. The CDR3 sequence runs 16 residues, both termini included. Germline CDR1 reads MNHNS; CDR2 reads SASEGT. The CDR3 spells CASSESVFWTDYGYTF.

The V and J genes are TRBV27 and TRBJ2-1; TRBD1 matches 8 bases. The J segment lost 0 bases and the V segment lost 6 bases, leaving 7 bases of the junction unmatched. CDR3 length equals 16 residues. The germline V gene has CDR1 MNHEY and CDR2 SMNVEV (reference sequence). The CDR3 protein is CASRGDRRSSYNEQFF. The CDR3 region has the DNA TGTGCCAGCAGGGGGGACAGGAGGAGCTCCTACAATGAGCAGTTCTTC.

The V and J genes are TRBV19 and TRBJ1-6; 8 bases align to TRBD1. Germline-derived CDR1 and CDR2 are LNHDA and SQIVND (reference sequence). The CDR3 loop spans 15 amino acids. The J segment lost 5 bases and the V segment lost 4 bases, leaving 4 bases of the junction unmatched. Written as DNA, the CDR3 is TGTGCCAGTAGTACCCAGGGGGCGGATAATTCACCCCTCCACTTT. Residues: CASSTQGADNSPLHF.

The chain links TRBV15 to TRBJ1-1; D is possibly TRBD1 (5 bases). Germline V gives CDR1 LNHNV, CDR2 YYDKDF (reference sequence). The germline V and J ends were trimmed by 0 bases and 0 bases, with 8 bases remaining between them. The CDR3 contains 15 residues. The CDR3 loop reads CATSRETDMNTEAFF. As DNA, the CDR3 is TGTGCCACCAGCAGAGAGACAGACATGAACACTGAAGCTTTCTTT.

This clone has only a few counts. The rearrangement joins TRBV6-6 to TRBJ2-5, with TRBD1 as a possible D gene (6 bases). The CDR3 extends over 15 amino acids. The V end lost 4 bases, the J end lost 2 bases, and 14 bases lay between the germline ends. Germline V gene sequence: CDR1 MNHNY, CDR2 SVGAGI (reference sequence). CDR3 nucleotides: TGTGCCAGCAGTTTTTCACAGGGTCCACAAGAGACCCAGTACTTC. Its translation: CASSFSQGPQETQYF.

The genes are TRBV5-5 and TRBJ2-3, with a weak D call TRBD1 (6 bases). Trimming removed 1 base from V and 5 bases from J, with 14 bases in between. This CDR3 region has 15 residues. CDR1 is SGHKS, CDR2 YYEKEE, per germline (reference sequence). The CDR3 loop reads CASSLLITGRDTQYF. As DNA, the CDR3 is TGTGCCAGCAGCTTGTTGATAACAGGGAGAGATACGCAGTATTTT.

This clone was found once. The J gene is TRBJ1-3, the V gene TRBV2; no reliable D call. Trimming took off 8 bases at V and 0 bases at J, with 8 bases between the two ends. The V gene's germline CDR1 is SNHLY and CDR2 FYNNEI. The CDR3 spans 13 residues. In DNA, the CDR3 is TGTGCCAGCGCGGAACTCTCTGGAAACACCATATATTTT. Translating it yields CASAELSGNTIYF.

The chain carries TRBV18 and TRBJ2-5; possible D gene TRBD1, 6 bases. The CDR3 consists of 13 residues. The germline V gene encodes CDR1 KGHSH and CDR2 LQKENI. V dropped 7 bases and J dropped 1 base, with 10 bases sitting between them. DNA for the CDR3: TGTGCCAGCTTCCGGACAGCCCAAGAGACCCAGTACTTC. It translates to CASFRTAQETQYF.

The V and J genes are TRBV2 and TRBJ1-1, with TRBD1 matching over 8 bases. V shed 6 bases and J 5 bases; nucleotides not matched to a gene: 11. There are 15 residues in the CDR3. Looked up from germline, CDR1 is SNHLY and CDR2 is FYNNEI. For the CDR3, the DNA is TGTGCCAGCAGCGTAGCAGGGGGCAGTGGGACTGAAGCTTTCTTT. Its protein product is CASSVAGGSGTEAFF.

The chain employs TRBV7-2 and TRBJ2-1, with TRBD2 as a possible D gene (5 bases). The CDR3 sequence is 12 residues long. Germline lookup yields CDR1 SGHTA and CDR2 FQGNSA. Trimming shortened V by 6 bases and J by 10 bases, and 13 bases separated the two germline ends. The DNA of the CDR3 is TGTGCCAGCAGTATACTAGAGGGAGAGCAGTTCTTC. The encoded protein is CASSILEGEQFF.

This chain uses TRBV9 with TRBJ2-3, with 9 bases that match TRBD2. The CDR3 totals 18 residues. The germline V gene encodes CDR1 SGDLS and CDR2 YYNGEE. V lost 0 bases, J lost 4 bases, and 12 bases stayed unmatched. The CDR3 spells CASSVAPSVRGGADTQYF. DNA of the CDR3: TGTGCCAGCAGCGTAGCCCCCTCCGTGCGGGGGGGTGCAGATACGCAGTATTTT.

The chain carries TRBV5-6 and TRBJ1-2; TRBD1 matches 8 bases. The V gene's germline CDR1 is SGHDT and CDR2 YYEEEE. V lost 3 bases and J lost 10; bases outside the gene matches: 14. The CDR3 runs to 15 residues. The DNA of the CDR3 is TGTGCCAGCAGCTCAGTAGCACAGGGGGAGTCGCTCTACACCTTC. It specifies CASSSVAQGESLYTF.

This chain connects TRBV4-3 to TRBJ2-2; TRBD1 is a possible D gene (6 bases). CDR1 is LGHNA and CDR2 is YSLEER in the germline V gene. V was cut by 0 bases and J by 2 bases, with 7 bases left in between. The CDR3 is made up of 15 amino acids. The CDR3 is CASSQDGTNTGELFF. The CDR3 DNA sequence: TGCGCCAGCAGCCAAGATGGGACAAACACCGGGGAGCTGTTTTTT.

The chain couples TRBV7-2 to TRBJ2-1, with D possibly matching TRBD1 (6 bases). Germline V gene lookup returns CDR1 SGHTA and CDR2 FQGNSA. V was clipped by 3 bases and J by 1 base, with 13 bases between them. This CDR3 region has 16 residues. The CDR3 DNA follows: TGTGCCAGCAGCTTTTGGTCCCAGGGGTCCTACAATGAGCAGTTCTTC. Amino acids: CASSFWSQGSYNEQFF.